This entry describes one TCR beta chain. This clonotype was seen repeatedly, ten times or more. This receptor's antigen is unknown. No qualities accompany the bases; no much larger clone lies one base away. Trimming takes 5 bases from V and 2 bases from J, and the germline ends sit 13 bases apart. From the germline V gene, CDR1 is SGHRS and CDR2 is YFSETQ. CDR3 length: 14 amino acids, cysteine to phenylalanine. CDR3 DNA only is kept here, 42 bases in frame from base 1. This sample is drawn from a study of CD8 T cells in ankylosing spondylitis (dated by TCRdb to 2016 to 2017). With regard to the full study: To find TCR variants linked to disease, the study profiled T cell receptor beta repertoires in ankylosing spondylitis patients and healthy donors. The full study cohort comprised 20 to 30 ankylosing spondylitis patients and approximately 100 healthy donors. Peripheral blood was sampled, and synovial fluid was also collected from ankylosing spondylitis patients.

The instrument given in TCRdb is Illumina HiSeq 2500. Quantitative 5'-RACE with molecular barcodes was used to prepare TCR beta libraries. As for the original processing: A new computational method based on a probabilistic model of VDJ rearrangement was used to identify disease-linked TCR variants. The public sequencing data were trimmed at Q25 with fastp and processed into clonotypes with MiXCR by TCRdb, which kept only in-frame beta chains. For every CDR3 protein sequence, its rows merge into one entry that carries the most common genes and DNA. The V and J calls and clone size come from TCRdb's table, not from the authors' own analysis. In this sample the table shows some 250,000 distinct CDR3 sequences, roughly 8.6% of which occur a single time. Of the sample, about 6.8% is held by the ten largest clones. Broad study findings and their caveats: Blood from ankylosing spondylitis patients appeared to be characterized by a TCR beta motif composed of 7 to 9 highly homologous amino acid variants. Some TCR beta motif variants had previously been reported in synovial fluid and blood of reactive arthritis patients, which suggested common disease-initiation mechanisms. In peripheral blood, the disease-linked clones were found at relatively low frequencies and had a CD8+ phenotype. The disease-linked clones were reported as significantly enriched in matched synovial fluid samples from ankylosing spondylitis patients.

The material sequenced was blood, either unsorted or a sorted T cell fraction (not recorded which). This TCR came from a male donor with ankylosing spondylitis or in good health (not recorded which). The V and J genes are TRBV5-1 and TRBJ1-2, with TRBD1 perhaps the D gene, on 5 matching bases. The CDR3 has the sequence CASSASGANYGYTF. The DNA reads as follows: TGCGCCAGCAGTGCATCCGGGGCCAACTATGGCTACACCTTC.